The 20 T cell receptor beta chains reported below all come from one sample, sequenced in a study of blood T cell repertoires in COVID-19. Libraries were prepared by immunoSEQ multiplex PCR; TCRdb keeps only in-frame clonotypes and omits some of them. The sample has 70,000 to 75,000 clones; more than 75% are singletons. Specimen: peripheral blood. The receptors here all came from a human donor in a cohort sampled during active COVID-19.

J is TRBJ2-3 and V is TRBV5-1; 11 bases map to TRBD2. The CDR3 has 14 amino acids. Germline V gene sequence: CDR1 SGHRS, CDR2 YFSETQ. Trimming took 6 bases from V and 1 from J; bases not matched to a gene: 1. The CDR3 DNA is TGCGCCAGCAAACTAGCGGGAGGCACAGATACGCAGTATTTT. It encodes CASKLAGGTDTQYF.

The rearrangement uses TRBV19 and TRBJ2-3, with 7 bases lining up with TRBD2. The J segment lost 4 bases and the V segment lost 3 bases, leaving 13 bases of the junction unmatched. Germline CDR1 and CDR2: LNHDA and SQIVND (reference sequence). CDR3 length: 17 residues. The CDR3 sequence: CASSMSGGQGGADTQYF. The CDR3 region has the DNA TGTGCCAGTAGTATGTCGGGAGGCCAGGGAGGCGCAGATACGCAGTATTTT.

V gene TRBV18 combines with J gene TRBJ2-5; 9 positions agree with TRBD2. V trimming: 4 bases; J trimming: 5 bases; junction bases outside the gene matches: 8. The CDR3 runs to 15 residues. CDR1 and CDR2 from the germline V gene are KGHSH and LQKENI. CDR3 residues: CASSQAGGPTETQYF. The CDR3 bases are TGTGCCAGCTCACAAGCGGGAGGACCAACGGAGACCCAGTACTTC.

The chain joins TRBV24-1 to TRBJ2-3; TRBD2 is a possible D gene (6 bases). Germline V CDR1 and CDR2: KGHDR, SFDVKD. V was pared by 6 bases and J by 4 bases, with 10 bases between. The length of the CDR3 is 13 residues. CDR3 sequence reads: CATSRGNSDTQYF. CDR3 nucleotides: TGTGCCACCAGTCGGGGGAATTCAGATACGCAGTATTTT.

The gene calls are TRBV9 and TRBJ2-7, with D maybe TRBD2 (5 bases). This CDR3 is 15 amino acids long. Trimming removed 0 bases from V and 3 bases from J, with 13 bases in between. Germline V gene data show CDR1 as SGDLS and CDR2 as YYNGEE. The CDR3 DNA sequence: TGTGCCAGCAGCGTAGATAGCGTGGCACGCTACGAGCAGTACTTC. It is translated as CASSVDSVARYEQYF.

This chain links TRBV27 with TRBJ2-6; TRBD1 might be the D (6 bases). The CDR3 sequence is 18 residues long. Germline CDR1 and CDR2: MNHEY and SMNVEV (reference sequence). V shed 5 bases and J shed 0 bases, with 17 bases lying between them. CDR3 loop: CASSQTGEPLSGANVLTF. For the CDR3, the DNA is TGTGCCAGCAGTCAGACAGGAGAGCCCCTCTCTGGGGCCAACGTCCTGACTTTC.

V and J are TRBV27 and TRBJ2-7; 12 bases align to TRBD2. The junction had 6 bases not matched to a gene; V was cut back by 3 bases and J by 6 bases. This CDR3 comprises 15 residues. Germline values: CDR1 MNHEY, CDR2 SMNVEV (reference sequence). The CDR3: CASSFLAGGGGEQYF. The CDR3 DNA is TGTGCCAGCAGTTTCCTAGCGGGAGGGGGCGGCGAGCAGTACTTC.

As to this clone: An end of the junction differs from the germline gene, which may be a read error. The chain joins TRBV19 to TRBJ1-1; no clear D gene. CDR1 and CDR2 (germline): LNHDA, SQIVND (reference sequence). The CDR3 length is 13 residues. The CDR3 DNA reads TGTGCCAGTAGTCTAGAGACTGGATCTGAAGCTTTCTTT. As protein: CASSLETGSEAFF.

CDR3 sequence reads: CASMSVGGNQETQYF. CDR3 DNA sequence: TGCGCCAGCATGTCAGTAGGAGGGAACCAAGAGACCCAGTACTTC. This chain uses TRBV5-1 with TRBJ2-5, with D possibly matching TRBD2 (6 bases). V dropped 6 bases and J dropped 0 bases, with 15 bases sitting between them. This CDR3 contains 15 residues. Per germline, CDR1 SGHRS and CDR2 YFSETQ.

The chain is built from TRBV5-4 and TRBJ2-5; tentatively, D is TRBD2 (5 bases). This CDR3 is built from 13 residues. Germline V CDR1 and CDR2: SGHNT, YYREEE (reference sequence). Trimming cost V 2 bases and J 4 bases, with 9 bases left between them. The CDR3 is CASSLWTVETQYF. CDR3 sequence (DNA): TGTGCCAGCAGCTTATGGACTGTAGAGACCCAGTACTTC.

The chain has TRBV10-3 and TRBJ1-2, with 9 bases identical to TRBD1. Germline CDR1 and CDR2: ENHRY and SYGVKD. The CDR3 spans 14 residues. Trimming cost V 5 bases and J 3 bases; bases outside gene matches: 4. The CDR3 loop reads CAISLGQGDYGYTF. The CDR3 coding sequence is TGTGCCATCAGTCTGGGACAGGGTGACTATGGCTACACCTTC.

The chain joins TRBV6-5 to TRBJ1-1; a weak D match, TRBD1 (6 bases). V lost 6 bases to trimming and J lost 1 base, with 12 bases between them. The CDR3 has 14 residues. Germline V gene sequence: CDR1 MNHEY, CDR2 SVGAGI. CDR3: CASSPGEGNTEAFF. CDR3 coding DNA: TGTGCCAGCAGCCCAGGGGAGGGGAACACTGAAGCTTTCTTT.

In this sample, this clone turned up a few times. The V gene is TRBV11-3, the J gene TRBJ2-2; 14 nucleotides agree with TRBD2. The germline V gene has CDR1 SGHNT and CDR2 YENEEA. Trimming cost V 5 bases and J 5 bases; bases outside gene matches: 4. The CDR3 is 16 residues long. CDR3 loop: CASSRGLAGVTGELFF. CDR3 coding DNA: TGTGCCAGCAGCCGGGGACTAGCGGGAGTTACCGGGGAGCTGTTTTTT.

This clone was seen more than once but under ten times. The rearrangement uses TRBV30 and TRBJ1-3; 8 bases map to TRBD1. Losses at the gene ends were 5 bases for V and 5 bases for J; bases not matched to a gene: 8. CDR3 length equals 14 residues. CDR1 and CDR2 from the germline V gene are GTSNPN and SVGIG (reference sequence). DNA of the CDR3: TGTGCCTGGGTACCCCAGGGGGCGAGAAACACCATATATTTT. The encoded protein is CAWVPQGARNTIYF. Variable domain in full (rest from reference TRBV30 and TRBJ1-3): SQTIHQWPATLVQPVGSPLSLECTVEGTSNPNLYWYRQAAGRGLQLLFYSVGIGQISSEVPQNLSASRPQDRQFILSSKKLLLSDSGFYLCAWVPQGARNTIYFGEGSWLTVV.

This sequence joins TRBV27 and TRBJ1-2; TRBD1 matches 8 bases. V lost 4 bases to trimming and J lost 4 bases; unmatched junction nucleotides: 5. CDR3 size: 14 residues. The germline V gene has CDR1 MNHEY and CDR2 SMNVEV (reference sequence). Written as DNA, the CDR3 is TGTGCCAGCAGTTCCAGGGGGCTGAGCTATGGCTACACCTTC. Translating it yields CASSSRGLSYGYTF.

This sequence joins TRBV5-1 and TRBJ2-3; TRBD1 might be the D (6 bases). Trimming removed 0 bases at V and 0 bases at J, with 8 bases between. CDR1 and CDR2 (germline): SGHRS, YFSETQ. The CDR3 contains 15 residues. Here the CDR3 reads CASSLDQGSTDTQYF. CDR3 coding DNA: TGCGCCAGCAGCTTGGACCAGGGGAGCACAGATACGCAGTATTTT.

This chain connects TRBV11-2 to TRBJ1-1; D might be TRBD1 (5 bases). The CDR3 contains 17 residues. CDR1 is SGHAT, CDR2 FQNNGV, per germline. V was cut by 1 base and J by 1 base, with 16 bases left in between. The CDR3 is CASSLVPGWRGNTEAFF. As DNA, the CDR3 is TGTGCCAGCAGCTTAGTTCCGGGATGGAGGGGGAACACTGAAGCTTTCTTT.

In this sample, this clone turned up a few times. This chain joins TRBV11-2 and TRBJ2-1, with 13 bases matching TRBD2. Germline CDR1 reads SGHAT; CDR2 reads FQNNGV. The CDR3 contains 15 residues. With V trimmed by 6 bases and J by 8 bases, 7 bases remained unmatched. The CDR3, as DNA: TGTGCCAGCAGGCTAGGACTAGCGGGAGCACATGAGCAGTTCTTC. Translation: CASRLGLAGAHEQFF.

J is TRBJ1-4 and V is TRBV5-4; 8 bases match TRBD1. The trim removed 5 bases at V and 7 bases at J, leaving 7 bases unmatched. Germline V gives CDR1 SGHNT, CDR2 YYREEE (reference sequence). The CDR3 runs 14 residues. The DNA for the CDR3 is TGTGCCAGCAGTCTACAGGGGGGTTCTGAAAAACTGTTTTTT. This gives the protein CASSLQGGSEKLFF.

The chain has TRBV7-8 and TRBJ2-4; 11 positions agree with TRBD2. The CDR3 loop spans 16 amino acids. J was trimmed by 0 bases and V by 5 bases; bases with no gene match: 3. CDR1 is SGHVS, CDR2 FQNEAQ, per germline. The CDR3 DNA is TGTGCCAGCAGCGGACTAGCGGGCCGAGCCAAAAACATTCAGTACTTC. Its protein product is CASSGLAGRAKNIQYF.